This entry lists 17 T cell receptor beta chains sequenced from one sample in a study of blood T cell repertoires in COVID-19. Measured with immunoSEQ multiplex PCR; TCRdb has only the in-frame clones, and not every one. The repertoire holds 65,000 to 95,000 clones, with approximately 80% as singletons. The sequencing input was peripheral blood. These receptors all stem from an elderly man with active or convalescent COVID-19.

The V and J genes are TRBV6-5 and TRBJ1-4; D remains unclear. Germline CDR1 and CDR2: MNHEY and SVGAGI. CDR3 size: 14 residues. V dropped 7 bases and J dropped 8 bases, with 17 bases sitting between them. Here the CDR3 reads CASTQVGVGEKLFF. In nucleotides, the CDR3 is TGTGCCAGCACCCAGGTCGGGGTCGGAGAAAAACTGTTTTTT.

J is TRBJ2-7 and V is TRBV7-8; a possible D gene is TRBD2 (7 bases). The ends were cut back, 0 bases at V and 3 bases at J, with 18 bases in the middle. CDR3 size: 17 residues. CDR1 SGHVS and CDR2 FQNEAQ come from the germline V gene. The CDR3 nucleotides are TGTGCCAGCAGCTTAGCGGGAGGGGGGGCGTCCTACTACGAGCAGTACGTC. It codes for CASSLAGGGASYYEQYV.

This clone was recorded once. The J gene is TRBJ2-1, the V gene TRBV27; D perhaps matches TRBD2 (6 bases). The V gene's germline CDR1 is MNHEY and CDR2 SMNVEV (reference sequence). V was pared by 7 bases and J by 3 bases, with 16 bases between. This CDR3 region has 15 residues. CDR3 bases: TGTGCCAGCACCCCCTGGGCGGGAAACTACAATGAGCAGTTCTTC. Its translation is CASTPWAGNYNEQFF.

J is TRBJ2-7 and V is TRBV2, with D maybe TRBD1 (5 bases). Deletions cut 6 bases from V and 0 bases from J, with 6 bases between. This CDR3 is built from 12 residues. Germline assignment: CDR1 SNHLY and CDR2 FYNNEI. CDR3 DNA: TGTGCCAGCAGCAGGGACTCCTACGAGCAGTACGTC. It is translated as CASSRDSYEQYV.

J is TRBJ2-3 and V is TRBV7-2; the D gene is possibly TRBD2 (5 bases). This CDR3 contains 15 residues. Germline-derived CDR1 and CDR2 are SGHTA and FQGNSA. Trimming removed 5 bases at V and 2 bases at J, with 14 bases between. CDR3 sequence: CASSQQLGFTDTQYF. CDR3 DNA sequence: TGTGCCAGCAGCCAACAACTAGGGTTCACAGATACGCAGTATTTT.

The rearrangement joins TRBV5-1 to TRBJ2-1, with 11 bases lining up with TRBD2. The CDR3 is 18 residues long. Germline assignment: CDR1 SGHRS and CDR2 YFSETQ. V was pared by 1 base and J by 8 bases, with 14 bases of the junction left unmatched. The CDR3 nucleotides are TGCGCCAGCAGCTTGTTAACTAGCGGGGGACTGGCGTCTTATGAGCAGTTCTTC. It yields the protein CASSLLTSGGLASYEQFF.

This clone was counted between two and nine times. This chain connects TRBV27 to TRBJ1-2; the match to TRBD1 covers 7 bases. Per the germline V gene, CDR1 is MNHEY and CDR2 is SMNVEV (reference sequence). Unmatched junction bases numbered 9, after V lost 5 bases and J lost 3 bases. The CDR3 runs to 15 residues. CDR3 in DNA: TGTGCCAGCAGTGCGATCGGACAGGCGTACTATGGCTACACCTTC. Its translation is CASSAIGQAYYGYTF.

V and J are TRBV2 and TRBJ2-2; D is possibly TRBD1 (6 bases). With 0 bases removed from V and 0 bases from J, the gap between germline ends came to 8 bases. This CDR3 spans 16 amino acids. The germline CDR1 and CDR2 sequences are SNHLY and FYNNEI. DNA for the CDR3: TGTGCCAGCAGTGAAGCGGGACACCCGAACACCGGGGAGCTGTTTTTT. Its translation: CASSEAGHPNTGELFF.

The gene calls are TRBV29-1 and TRBJ2-3; the match to TRBD2 covers 7 bases. The ends lost 7 bases at V and 3 bases at J; junction bases unmatched: 10. This CDR3 is 14 amino acids long. Germline CDR1 is SQVTM and CDR2 is ANQGSEA. The CDR3 protein is CSAWGGAGTDTQYF. For the CDR3, the DNA is TGCAGCGCCTGGGGGGGAGCGGGGACAGATACGCAGTATTTT.

This clone showed up just once. The chain carries TRBV6-5 and TRBJ1-6; 7 positions agree with TRBD1. Germline V gives CDR1 MNHEY, CDR2 SVGAGI. This CDR3 has 16 residues. V lost 1 base, J lost 2 bases, and 2 bases stayed unmatched. As DNA, the CDR3 is TGTGCCAGCAGTTACTTAGGGGGCCCCTATAATTCACCCCTCCACTTT. Protein product: CASSYLGGPYNSPLHF.

The chain recombines TRBV11-3 with TRBJ1-1; TRBD1 aligns across 7 bases. The CDR3 contains 15 residues. V lost 0 bases, J lost 4 bases, and 5 bases stayed unmatched. Per germline, CDR1 SGHNT and CDR2 YENEEA. CDR3 region: CASSLDPHRGTEAFF. Here the CDR3 DNA reads TGTGCCAGCAGCTTAGATCCGCACAGGGGCACTGAAGCTTTCTTT.

With respect to this clone: At the DNA level, this CDR3 is encoded by other sequences in the same sample as well. As DNA, the CDR3 is TGCGCCAGCAGCTTGGCCGCGGGGTACGAGCAGTACGTC. It yields the protein CASSLAAGYEQYV. The chain combines TRBV5-1 with TRBJ2-7; the D gene is possibly TRBD2 (6 bases). CDR1 SGHRS and CDR2 YFSETQ come from the germline V gene. This CDR3 has 13 residues. Trimming removed 0 bases at V and 4 bases at J, with 8 bases between.

At least ten counts were recorded for this clone. The chain has TRBV21-1 and TRBJ2-7; the table's TRBD2 call for D was not verified on the DNA. TRBV21-1 is an annotated pseudogene. The CDR3 totals 14 residues. CDR3 in DNA: TGTGCCAGCAGTGAAGGACTACCGGCCTACGAGCAGTACGTC. Amino acid sequence: CASSEGLPAYEQYV.

The chain couples TRBV11-2 to TRBJ2-1, with 9 bases identical to TRBD2. Trimming cost V 4 bases and J 10 bases; bases outside gene matches: 8. The CDR3 totals 14 residues. Germline V gene sequence: CDR1 SGHAT, CDR2 FQNNGV. CDR3 DNA sequence: TGTGCCAGCAGCTCTAGCGGGGCTAAACGAGAGCAGTTCTTC. This gives the protein CASSSSGAKREQFF.

This sequence joins TRBV5-5 and TRBJ2-1; weak D call: TRBD1 (6 bases). The CDR3 totals 12 residues. Germline CDR1 is SGHKS and CDR2 is YYEKEE (reference sequence). The ends were cut back, 1 base at V and 7 bases at J, with 6 bases in the middle. The chain's CDR3 is CASSLTGNEQFF. For the CDR3, the DNA is TGTGCCAGCAGCTTGACAGGGAATGAGCAGTTCTTC.

The V and J genes are TRBV27 and TRBJ1-1; unclear D gene. The CDR3 spans 15 residues. CDR1 is MNHEY and CDR2 is SMNVEV in the germline V gene (reference sequence). V lost 0 bases and J lost 5, with 13 bases in between. CDR3 sequence reads: CASSLSYGSETEAFF. The DNA for the CDR3 is TGTGCCAGCAGTTTATCGTACGGGTCTGAGACTGAAGCTTTCTTT.

The chain recombines TRBV18 with TRBJ2-4; D is unclear. CDR3 length: 14 residues. The germline V and J ends were trimmed by 3 bases and 5 bases, with 11 bases remaining between them. Germline V CDR1 and CDR2: KGHSH, LQKENI. CDR3 sequence (DNA): TGTGCCAGCTCACCTTCCGTCTCCGAAAACATTCAGTACTTC. Its translation: CASSPSVSENIQYF.